This T cell receptor beta chain was recorded in a study of shared clonotypes between healthy human individuals (dated by TCRdb to between 2020 and 2021). At the level of the whole study: The cohort included three men and a couple of women between 18 and 49 years of age. For each donor, CD4 naive and CD4 memory were each given three plates, CD8 naive was given two plates, and CD8 memory was given one plate. To estimate repertoire size and how much clonotype sharing occurs between individuals, the study deeply sequenced the blood TCR repertoires of several healthy adults. To increase sequencing depth and limit assay-specific biases, different laboratories used diverse techniques to prepare libraries and sequence TCR repertoires. Each donor's leukapheresis produced roughly between roughly 0.85 and 10 billion PBMCs.

Using the deep immunoSEQ assay, TCR CDR3 regions were amplified from genomic DNA by multiplex PCR. Extracted genomic DNA from each cell subset was distributed evenly across all wells of several immunoSEQ 96-well plates, and each plate was treated as a replicate. For sorted subsets, about 220 ng of genomic DNA, equivalent to around 31,000 T cell genomes, went into each replicate PCR. Purified libraries were measured with a Qubit 3.0 fluorometer, size-checked on a Bioanalyzer 2100, and measured again with the KAPA Library Quantification kit. A separate single-read 150-cycle Illumina NextSeq 550 flow cell was used to sequence each immunoSEQ 96-well plate. Per the source publication's procedure: Because the immunoSEQ output held only junctional sequences and lacked quality scores, the filtering could not match the filtering applied to full-length reads. To assign V/J genes and CDR3, sequences were annotated against IMGT germline references using PyIR, a Python wrapper for IgBLAST v1.9. Reads were filtered out if the reads had weak V/J assignments (E-value above 1e-6), no CDR3, stop codons, out-of-frame junctions, or ambiguous translated residues. V3J clonotypes were defined as sequences sharing an identical inferred V gene, J gene, and CDR3 amino acid sequence. Percentage overlap between repertoires was calculated by dividing the number of shared unique clonotypes by the size of the smaller repertoire. Richness of each repertoire was evaluated using RTK rarefaction, the Chao1 estimator, and Recon v2.1 estimates of unobserved clonotypes. Generation probabilities for all TCRbeta clonotypes obtained by the gDNA method from a handful of donors were computed using OLGA. In TCRdb, the immuneACCESS table is reduced to in-frame sequences with V and J assigned. These tables do not hold every clone; where another copy was compared, an unresolved V gene accounts for under half, and the others remain unexplained. V, J and clone size were drawn from that table, and D and trimming were deduced from the DNA. This sample has about 1,900,000 clones in its table, and about 95% of those were observed once. The ten largest clones add up to approximately 1% of the sample.

Beyond this particular receptor, the publication reports: About 5% of naive CD4, 3% to 4% of naive CD8, 2.3% of memory CD4, and around 0.4% of memory CD8 clonotypes were shared across several donors. Pairwise subsampling led to the expectation that sequencing depth would affect the degree of clonotype sharing among donors. Higher generation probabilities were observed for clonotypes shared by all four sorted-subset donors than for non-shared clonotypes. Sampling was restricted to blood, and TCR repertoires in tissue are likely to differ from TCR repertoires in blood. The small number of donors limited the genetic and exposure-history diversity represented. Naive subsets generally had larger estimated clonotype richness than memory subsets did. Even with the large sequencing depth, rarefaction of the sorted-subset datasets indicated that sequencing was incomplete.

For the CD8 naive samples, CD45RO-negative cells were positively selected for CCR7, yielding a CD45RA+CCR7+ population from which TemRA cells were excluded. The donors were healthy, HIV-negative adults with no recently reported acute infections or vaccinations. Only Caucasian adults living in Nashville, Tennessee, USA were represented among the donors. After blood collection by leukapheresis, PBMCs were isolated using Ficoll-Histopaque density gradient centrifugation and then cryopreserved in the vapor phase of liquid nitrogen. Analytical flow cytometry was used to check the purity and quantity of every magnetically sorted T cell population. Genomic DNA was isolated from each sorted fraction and quantified by UV absorbance on a Nanodrop 2000c. Taken from the germline V gene, the CDR1 and CDR2 loops are SGDLS and YYNGEE. V is shortened by 5 bases, J by 5 bases, and the region joining them spans 17 bases. The CDR3, from cysteine to phenylalanine, totals 14 residues. The DNA shown is the 42-base CDR3, in frame from base 1.

With regard to this clone: Its antigen remains unidentified. The input lacks base qualities; no much larger clone sits a single base away.

The sequence joins TRBV9 to TRBJ2-7; the D segment cannot be called with confidence. The clonotype originates from a man aged 18-30 years in good health. Sequencing was carried out using naive CD8+ T cells sorted from blood. The meaning of the sample's cell subset or site label: CD45RA+CCR7+. CDR3 reads: CASSLGPPNNEQYF. The bases read TGTGCCAGCAGTCTAGGCCCTCCGAACAACGAGCAGTACTTC.